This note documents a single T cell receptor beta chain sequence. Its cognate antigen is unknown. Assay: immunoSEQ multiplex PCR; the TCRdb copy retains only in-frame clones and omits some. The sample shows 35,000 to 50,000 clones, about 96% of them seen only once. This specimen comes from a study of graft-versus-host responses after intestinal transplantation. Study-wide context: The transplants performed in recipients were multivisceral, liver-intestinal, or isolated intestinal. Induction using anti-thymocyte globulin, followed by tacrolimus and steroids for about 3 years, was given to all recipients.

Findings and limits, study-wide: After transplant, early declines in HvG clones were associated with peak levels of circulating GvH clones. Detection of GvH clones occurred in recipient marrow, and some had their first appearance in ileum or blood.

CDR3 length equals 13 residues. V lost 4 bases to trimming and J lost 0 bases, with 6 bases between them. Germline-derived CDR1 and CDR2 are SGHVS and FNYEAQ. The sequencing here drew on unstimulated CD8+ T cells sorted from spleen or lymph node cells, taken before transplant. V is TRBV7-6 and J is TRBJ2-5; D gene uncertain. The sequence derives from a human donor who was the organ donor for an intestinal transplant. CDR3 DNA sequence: TGTGCCAGCAGCTCCGCCGACCAAGAGACCCAGTACTTC. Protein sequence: CASSSADQETQYF. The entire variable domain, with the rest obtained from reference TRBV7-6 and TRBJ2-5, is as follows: GAGVSQSPRYKVTKRGQDVALRCDPISGHVSLYWYRQALGQGPEFLTYFNYEAQQDKSGLPNDRFSAERPEGSISTLTIQRTEQRDSAMYRCASSSADQETQYFGPGTRLLVL.